The T cell receptor beta chain described here comes from a study of PD-L1 blockade in urothelial cancer. Study results and limitations: At the 3-week point, tumor-associated blood clones expanded more in durable-benefit patients.

Time point meaning: pretreatment peripheral blood. Notes on this clone: Its antigen is still unknown.

The germline V gene has CDR1 SEHNR and CDR2 FQNEAQ (reference sequence). The CDR3 has 18 residues. The J segment lost 3 bases and the V segment lost 5 bases, leaving 19 bases of the junction unmatched. Synthetically made TCR analog templates were put into each PCR as spikes. This table comes from immunoSEQ multiplex PCR, and its TCRdb copy is limited to in-frame clones, with some not included. Among 85,000 to 90,000 clones listed, under 90% were seen once. The source is a man in his sixties with urothelial cancer. The source was PBMCs, collected around atezolizumab (anti-PD-L1) treatment. The chain uses TRBV7-9 and TRBJ2-7; TRBD2 matches 7 bases. In DNA form, the CDR3 reads TGTGCCAGCAGCGTTGGGTCAGGGAGGGGCGCGAACTTCTACGAGCAGTACTTC. Amino acid sequence: CASSVGSGRGANFYEQYF.